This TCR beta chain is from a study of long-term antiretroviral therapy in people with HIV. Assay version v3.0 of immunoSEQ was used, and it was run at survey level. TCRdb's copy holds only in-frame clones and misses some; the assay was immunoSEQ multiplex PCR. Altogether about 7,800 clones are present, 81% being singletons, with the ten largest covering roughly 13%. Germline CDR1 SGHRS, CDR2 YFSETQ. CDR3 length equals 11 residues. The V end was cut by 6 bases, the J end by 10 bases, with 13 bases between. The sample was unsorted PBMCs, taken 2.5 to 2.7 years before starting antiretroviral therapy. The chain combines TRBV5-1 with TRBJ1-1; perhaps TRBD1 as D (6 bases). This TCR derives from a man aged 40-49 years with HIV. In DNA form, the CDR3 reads TGCGCCAGCACAGGGGATACAGGAGCTTTCTTT. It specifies CASTGDTGAFF.